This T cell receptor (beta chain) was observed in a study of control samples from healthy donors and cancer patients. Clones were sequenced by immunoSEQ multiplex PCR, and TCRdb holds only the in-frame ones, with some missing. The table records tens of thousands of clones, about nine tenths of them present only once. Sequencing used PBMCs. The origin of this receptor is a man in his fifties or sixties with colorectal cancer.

The CDR3: CASRHDSLNTGELFF. The CDR3 nucleotides read TGCGCCAGCAGACACGACAGCCTTAACACCGGGGAGCTGTTTTTT. V and J are TRBV4-1 and TRBJ2-2, with a possible D match to TRBD1 (5 bases). V was clipped by 6 bases and J by 2 bases, with 13 bases between them. CDR1 MGHRA and CDR2 YSYEKL come from the germline V gene. This CDR3 is 15 amino acids long.